This entry lists 22 T cell receptor beta chains sequenced from one sample in a study of tumor-infiltrating lymphocytes in primary liver carcinoma. The blood RNA (from unsorted whole blood) was obtained, and germline DNA was also extracted. Priming with a constant-region primer yielded TCR beta cDNA from 400 to 550 ng total RNA. Construction of TCR beta libraries relied on three successive nested multiplex PCR rounds employing slightly modified ARM-PCR. Forward primers for TRBV1-TRBV30 and a C-beta reverse primer served the first two PCR rounds, at roughly 10 cycles each. TCRdb re-called the multiplex PCR reads through MiXCR, storing one row per CDR3 protein. The data show some 200,000 distinct CDR3 sequences, roughly two thirds seen once. What was sequenced was peripheral blood. The receptors come from a woman aged 60-70 years with primary liver carcinoma and hepatitis B virus infection.

The rearrangement uses TRBV19 and TRBJ1-1; D possibly corresponds to TRBD1 (5 bases). Trimming removed 4 bases from V and 5 bases from J, with 8 bases in between. CDR3 size: 12 residues. Germline CDR1 LNHDA, CDR2 SQIVND (reference sequence). CDR3 sequence (DNA): TGTGCCAGTAGTACACGGGGGACTGAAGCTTTCTTT. It specifies CASSTRGTEAFF.

As to this clonotype: This may stem from a read error, because a much larger clone lies one nucleotide away. The rearrangement joins TRBV10-3 to TRBJ1-6; D not resolved. The CDR3 totals 14 residues. Germline assignment: CDR1 ENHRY and CDR2 SYGVKD. This CDR3 is CAIRTGSYNSPLLF. In DNA form, the CDR3 reads TGTGCCATCAGGACCGGATCCTATAATTCACCCCTCCTCTTT.

The chain is built from TRBV10-1 and TRBJ2-4; 10 bases match TRBD1. Germline V gene data show CDR1 as WNHNN and CDR2 as SYGVQD (reference sequence). The CDR3 is 16 residues long. Unmatched junction bases numbered 9, after V lost 5 bases and J lost 5 bases. In DNA, the CDR3 is TGCGCCAGCAGTCACCGGGACAGGGGATCCCAAAACATTCAGTACTTC. Translated: CASSHRDRGSQNIQYF.

With regard to this clonotype: Mismatch with germline at one junction end may stem from a read error. The chain combines TRBV11-2 with TRBJ2-3; 8 bases are a match to TRBD2. This CDR3 comprises 17 residues. From germline, CDR1 is SGHAT and CDR2 FQNNGV. The CDR3 region is CASGLDRPAGEYDTQYF. The CDR3 DNA reads TGTGCCAGCGGCTTAGACCGACCAGCGGGAGAGTATGATACGCAGTATTTT.

Regarding this clonotype: In this CDR3 the conserved last residue, phenylalanine or tryptophan, is missing, so a read error is likely. The chain carries TRBV11-2 and TRBJ2-7, with TRBD2 as a possible D gene (6 bases). The CDR3 contains 13 residues. Germline V gene sequence: CDR1 SGHAT, CDR2 FQNNGV. V was shortened by 9 bases and J by 0 bases, with 12 bases between the two germline ends. For the CDR3, the DNA is TGTGCCAGTTGGCGGGATAGCTCCTACGAGCAGTACCTC. Protein sequence: CASWRDSSYEQYL.

As for this clonotype: One base away lies a much larger clone, so this may be a sequencing read error. This chain links TRBV6-1 with TRBJ2-7, with D perhaps matching TRBD1 or TRBD2 (5 bases each). From germline, CDR1 is MNHNS and CDR2 SASEGT. CDR3 size: 15 residues. The CDR3 protein is CTSGRGGDGSYEQYF. CDR3 in DNA: TGTACCAGCGGAAGGGGTGGGGACGGCTCCTACGAGCAGTACTTC.

This clonotype has at least ten counts. The V and J genes are TRBV12-3 or TRBV12-4 and TRBJ2-2; 8 nucleotides line up with TRBD1. The trim removed 7 bases at V and 4 bases at J, leaving 8 bases unmatched. CDR3 length equals 15 residues. The CDR3 nucleotides are TGTGCCAGCATTCGGGACAGGCCCAGCACCGGGGAGCTGTTTTTT. Translated: CASIRDRPSTGELFF.

The CDR3: CSARDITEYTGELFF. The CDR3 region has the DNA TGCAGTGCTAGAGACATCACAGAGTACACCGGGGAGCTGTTTTTT. The chain employs TRBV20-1 and TRBJ2-2; unclear D gene. Trimming removed 0 bases from V and 3 bases from J, with 11 bases in between. Germline CDR1 is DFQATT and CDR2 is SNEGSKA (reference sequence). CDR3 length: 15 amino acids.

V and J are TRBV11-2 and TRBJ2-3; D not certain. The germline V and J ends were trimmed by 2 bases and 10 bases, with 13 bases remaining between them. CDR1 is SGHAT and CDR2 is FQNNGV in the germline V gene. There are 13 residues in the CDR3. CDR3 nucleotides: TGTGCCAGCAGCTTAATCCTCTCCGATCCGCAGTATTTT. Residues: CASSLILSDPQYF.

About this clonotype itself: Since a much larger clone is just one base distant, this may be a read error. The chain recombines TRBV5-6 with TRBJ2-4; possible D gene TRBD1, 6 bases. The CDR3 extends over 15 amino acids. Germline assignment: CDR1 SGHDT and CDR2 YYEEEE. The DNA of the CDR3 is TGTGCCAGCAGCCGAGAGGGGGTTGCCAAAAACTTTCAGTACTTC. Translation gives CASSREGVAKNFQYF.

As to this clonotype: A junction boundary mismatches the germline segment, possibly from a read error. The chain has TRBV4-2 and TRBJ2-3; D is undetermined. The CDR3 length is 13 residues. The V gene's germline CDR1 is LGHNA and CDR2 YNFKEQ. CDR3 loop: CASSQEGSDRQYF. The DNA of the CDR3 is TGTGCCAGCAGTCAAGAAGGGTCTGATAGGCAGTATTTT.

The J gene is TRBJ1-6, the V gene TRBV9; D unresolved. In germline, CDR1 is SGDLS, CDR2 YYNGEE. CDR3 length equals 13 residues. V lost 2 bases and J lost 9, with 9 bases in between. In nucleotides, the CDR3 is TGTGCCAGCAGCGTTGGCCCCGGTTCACCCCTCCACTTT. Its protein product is CASSVGPGSPLHF.

This clonotype was counted a few times. A much larger clonotype is one base distant, so this may be a read error. The chain joins TRBV6-1 to TRBJ2-3, with TRBD2 matching 11 bases. Germline CDR1 and CDR2: MNHNS and SASEGT. This CDR3 is 16 amino acids long. The V and J ends lost 5 bases and 6 bases, in that order; junction bases with no gene match: 10. CDR3: CASSYVLAGVVDTQYF. CDR3 nucleotide sequence: TGTGCCAGCAGTTACGTACTAGCGGGGGTAGTGGATACGCAGTATTTT.

Turning to this clonotype: At one of its ends the junction is not consistent with the germline gene, which may arise from a read error. The chain links TRBV4-2 to TRBJ1-4, with D unclear. From germline, CDR1 is LGHNA and CDR2 YNFKEQ. The CDR3 length is 15 residues. CDR3 in amino acids: CASSPLLTTNERLFF. The CDR3 DNA reads as TGTGCCAGCAGCCCCCTTTTAACAACTAATGAAAGACTGTTTTTT.

This clonotype showed up many times. This chain uses TRBV11-2 with TRBJ2-2; D unclear. Germline V gene sequence: CDR1 SGHAT, CDR2 FQNNGV. V lost 2 bases to trimming and J lost 6 bases, with 7 bases between them. This CDR3 comprises 13 residues. This CDR3 reads CASSLTPSGELFF. CDR3 DNA sequence: TGTGCCAGCAGCTTAACCCCCTCCGGGGAGCTGTTTTTT.

This clonotype occurred once. This chain connects TRBV6-1 to TRBJ2-3, with D maybe TRBD2 (6 bases). The CDR3 length is 16 residues. The germline CDR1 and CDR2 sequences are MNHNS and SASEGT. V was trimmed by 6 bases and J by 2 bases, leaving 18 bases between them. This CDR3 is CASRGGRRALTDTQYF. CDR3 sequence (DNA): TGTGCCAGCAGAGGAGGCAGGAGGGCCCTCACAGATACGCAGTATTTT.

This chain connects TRBV5-1 to TRBJ2-3; D is perhaps TRBD2 (5 bases). Germline V gene data show CDR1 as SGHRS and CDR2 as YFSETQ. Trimming removed 4 bases from V and 4 bases from J, with 16 bases in between. The CDR3 loop spans 15 amino acids. The CDR3: CASSKQLDSSDTQYF. CDR3 coding DNA: TGCGCCAGCAGCAAGCAACTAGATTCCTCAGATACGCAGTATTTT.

CDR3 nucleotides: TGTGCCAGCAGCTTAGGCCACAGCGGACCCACAAATGCGCAGTATTTT. Translation gives CASSLGHSGPTNAQYF. J is TRBJ2-3 and V is TRBV11-3, with a possible D match to TRBD2 (5 bases). The CDR3 is made up of 16 amino acids. The V gene's germline CDR1 is SGHNT and CDR2 YENEEA. V shed 1 base and J shed 10 bases, with 21 bases lying between them.

Details on this clonotype: Relative to the germline gene, one junction end is altered; a read error may explain this. This chain uses TRBV6-5 with TRBJ1-1, with D maybe TRBD1 (5 bases). Per the germline V gene, CDR1 is MNHEY and CDR2 is SVGAGI. The length of the CDR3 is 14 residues. CDR3 nucleotides: TGTGCCAGCTTCCGCGCAGGGTCTCGCACTGAAACTTTCTTT. Encoded protein: CASFRAGSRTETFF.

Details on this clonotype: A much larger clone differs by one base, so this may be a read error. The DNA of the CDR3 is TGTGCCAGCAGTGAATTCTGGGGCCGGGAGACCCAGTACTTC. It is translated as CASSEFWGRETQYF. The J gene is TRBJ2-5, the V gene TRBV6-1; D perhaps matches TRBD1 (5 bases). Trimming left V 2 bases short and J 5 bases short, with 12 bases between. CDR1 is MNHNS, CDR2 SASEGT, per germline. This CDR3 is built from 14 residues.

This clonotype was seen repeatedly, ten times or more. This rearrangement joins TRBV6-6 to TRBJ2-7; no clear D gene. Trimming took off 2 bases at V and 3 bases at J, with 5 bases between the two ends. This CDR3 is built from 12 residues. Germline CDR1 MNHNY, CDR2 SVGAGI (reference sequence). CDR3 loop: CASSYRDYEQYF. Here the CDR3 DNA reads TGTGCCAGCAGTTACAGGGACTACGAGCAGTACTTC.

For this clonotype: A single base separates this from a much larger clone, so it may be a read error. The CDR3 reads CASSVRWASGNNEQFF. The CDR3 DNA reads as TGTGCCAGCAGTGTACGGTGGGCTAGCGGGAACAATGAGCAGTTCTTC. This sequence joins TRBV6-1 and TRBJ2-1; 9 positions agree with TRBD2. With V trimmed by 4 bases and J by 5 bases, 9 bases remained unmatched. The CDR3 totals 16 residues. Per germline, CDR1 MNHNS and CDR2 SASEGT.